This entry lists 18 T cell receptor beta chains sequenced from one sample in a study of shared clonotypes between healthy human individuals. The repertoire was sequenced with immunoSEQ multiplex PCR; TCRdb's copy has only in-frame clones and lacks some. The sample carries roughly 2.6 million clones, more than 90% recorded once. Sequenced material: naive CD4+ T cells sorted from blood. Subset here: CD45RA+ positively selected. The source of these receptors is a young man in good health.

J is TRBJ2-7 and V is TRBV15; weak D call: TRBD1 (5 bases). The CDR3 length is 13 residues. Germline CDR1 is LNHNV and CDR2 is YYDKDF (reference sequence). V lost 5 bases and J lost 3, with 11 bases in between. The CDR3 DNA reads TGTGCCACCAGCCTCAACCAGGGCTACGAGCAGTACTTC. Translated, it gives CATSLNQGYEQYF.

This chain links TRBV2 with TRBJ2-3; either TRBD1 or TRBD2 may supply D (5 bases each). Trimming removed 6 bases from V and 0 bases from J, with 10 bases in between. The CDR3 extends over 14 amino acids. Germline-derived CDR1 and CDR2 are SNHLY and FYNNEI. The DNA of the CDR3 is TGTGCCAGCAGCGGGACGTTTAGCACAGATACGCAGTATTTT. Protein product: CASSGTFSTDTQYF. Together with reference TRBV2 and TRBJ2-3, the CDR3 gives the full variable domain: EPEVTQTPSHQVTQMGQEVILRCVPISNHLYFYWYRQILGQKVEFLVSFYNNEISEKSEIFDDQFSVERPDGSNFTLKIRSTKLEDSAMYFCASSGTFSTDTQYFGPGTRLTVL.

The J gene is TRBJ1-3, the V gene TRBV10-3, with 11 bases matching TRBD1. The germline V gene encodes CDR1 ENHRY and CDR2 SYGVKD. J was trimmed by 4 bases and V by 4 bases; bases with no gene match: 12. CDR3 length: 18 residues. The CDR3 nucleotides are TGTGCCATCAGTGTATCGTTTGGACAGGGGGCGTCCGGAAACACCATATATTTT. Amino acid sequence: CAISVSFGQGASGNTIYF.

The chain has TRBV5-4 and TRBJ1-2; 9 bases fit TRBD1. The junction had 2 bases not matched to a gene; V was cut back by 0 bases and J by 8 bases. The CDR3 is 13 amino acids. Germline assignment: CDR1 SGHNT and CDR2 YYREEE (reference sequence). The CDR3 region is CASSLGDRVGYTF. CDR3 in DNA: TGTGCCAGCAGCTTGGGGGACAGGGTGGGCTACACCTTC.

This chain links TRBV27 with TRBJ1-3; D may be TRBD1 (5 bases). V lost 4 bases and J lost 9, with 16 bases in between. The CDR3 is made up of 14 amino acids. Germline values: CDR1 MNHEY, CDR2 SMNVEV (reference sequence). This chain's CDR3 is CASSYRDRGFTIYF. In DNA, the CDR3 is TGTGCCAGCAGTTATCGGGACCGTGGGTTCACCATATATTTT.

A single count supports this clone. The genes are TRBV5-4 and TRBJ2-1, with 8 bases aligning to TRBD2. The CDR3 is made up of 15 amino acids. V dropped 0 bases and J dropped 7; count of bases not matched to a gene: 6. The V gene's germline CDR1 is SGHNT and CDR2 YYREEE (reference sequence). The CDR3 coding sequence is TGTGCCAGCAGCTTGGACAGGCCGGGAGGGAATGAGCAGTTCTTC. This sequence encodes CASSLDRPGGNEQFF.

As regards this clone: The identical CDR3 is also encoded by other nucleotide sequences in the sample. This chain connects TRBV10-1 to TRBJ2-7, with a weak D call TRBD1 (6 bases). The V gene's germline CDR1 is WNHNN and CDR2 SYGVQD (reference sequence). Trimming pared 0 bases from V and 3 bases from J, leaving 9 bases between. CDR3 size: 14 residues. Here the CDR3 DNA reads TGCGCCAGCAGTGAGTCGGGCAGGGGCTACGAGCAGTACTTC. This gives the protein CASSESGRGYEQYF.

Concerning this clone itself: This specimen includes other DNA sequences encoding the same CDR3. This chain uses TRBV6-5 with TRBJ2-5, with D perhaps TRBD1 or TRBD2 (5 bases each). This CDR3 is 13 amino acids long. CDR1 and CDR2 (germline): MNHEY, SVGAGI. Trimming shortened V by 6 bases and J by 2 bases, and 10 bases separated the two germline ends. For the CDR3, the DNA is TGTGCCAGCAGCCGGGGCTTACAAGAGACCCAGTACTTC. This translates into CASSRGLQETQYF.

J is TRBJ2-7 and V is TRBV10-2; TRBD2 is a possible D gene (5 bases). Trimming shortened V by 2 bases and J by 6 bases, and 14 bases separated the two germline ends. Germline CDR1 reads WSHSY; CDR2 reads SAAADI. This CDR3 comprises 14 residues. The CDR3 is CASSETTLRGEQYF. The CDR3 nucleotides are TGCGCCAGCAGTGAGACGACCCTACGGGGCGAGCAGTACTTC.

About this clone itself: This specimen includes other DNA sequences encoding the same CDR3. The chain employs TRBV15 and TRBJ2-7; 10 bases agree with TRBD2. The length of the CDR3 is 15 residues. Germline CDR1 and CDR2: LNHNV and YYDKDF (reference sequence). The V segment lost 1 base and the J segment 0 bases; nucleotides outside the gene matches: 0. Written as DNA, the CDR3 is TGTGCCACCAGCAGAGTAGCGGGAGGCTCCTACGAGCAGTACTTC. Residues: CATSRVAGGSYEQYF.

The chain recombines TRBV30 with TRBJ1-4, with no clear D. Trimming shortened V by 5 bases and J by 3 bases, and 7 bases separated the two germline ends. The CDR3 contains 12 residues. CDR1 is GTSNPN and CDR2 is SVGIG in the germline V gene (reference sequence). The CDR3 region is CAWGRANEKLFF. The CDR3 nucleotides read TGTGCCTGGGGGAGGGCTAATGAAAAACTGTTTTTT.

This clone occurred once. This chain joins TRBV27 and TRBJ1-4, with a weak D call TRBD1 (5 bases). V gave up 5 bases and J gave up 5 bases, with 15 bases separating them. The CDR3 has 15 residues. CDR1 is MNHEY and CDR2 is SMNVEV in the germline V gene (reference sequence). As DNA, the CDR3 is TGTGCCAGCAGTGCCCGGACAAGTGGAAATGAAAAACTGTTTTTT. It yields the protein CASSARTSGNEKLFF.

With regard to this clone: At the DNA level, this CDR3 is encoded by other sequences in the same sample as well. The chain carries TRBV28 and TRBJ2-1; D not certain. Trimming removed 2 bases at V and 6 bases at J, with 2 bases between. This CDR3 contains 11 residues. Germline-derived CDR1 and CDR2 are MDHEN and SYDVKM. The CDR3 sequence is CASSLRNEQFF. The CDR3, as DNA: TGTGCCAGCAGTTTACGCAATGAGCAGTTCTTC.

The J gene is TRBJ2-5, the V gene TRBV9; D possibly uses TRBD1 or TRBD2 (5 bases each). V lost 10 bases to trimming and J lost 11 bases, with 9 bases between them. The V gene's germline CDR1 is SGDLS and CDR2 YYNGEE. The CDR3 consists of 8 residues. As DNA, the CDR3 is TGTGCCGAAGGGGAGCAGTACTTC. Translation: CAEGEQYF.

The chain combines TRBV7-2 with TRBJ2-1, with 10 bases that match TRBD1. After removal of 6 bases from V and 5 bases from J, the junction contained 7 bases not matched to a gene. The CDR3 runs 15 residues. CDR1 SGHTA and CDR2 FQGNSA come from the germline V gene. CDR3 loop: CASRKTGGGHNEQFF. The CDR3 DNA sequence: TGTGCCAGCAGGAAGACAGGGGGCGGTCACAATGAGCAGTTCTTC.

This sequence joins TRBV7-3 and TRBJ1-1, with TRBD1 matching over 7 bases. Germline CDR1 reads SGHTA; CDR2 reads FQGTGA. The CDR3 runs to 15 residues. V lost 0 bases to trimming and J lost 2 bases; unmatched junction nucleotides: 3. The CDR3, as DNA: TGTGCCAGCAGCTTAACAGGGACAGTAAACACTGAAGCTTTCTTT. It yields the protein CASSLTGTVNTEAFF.

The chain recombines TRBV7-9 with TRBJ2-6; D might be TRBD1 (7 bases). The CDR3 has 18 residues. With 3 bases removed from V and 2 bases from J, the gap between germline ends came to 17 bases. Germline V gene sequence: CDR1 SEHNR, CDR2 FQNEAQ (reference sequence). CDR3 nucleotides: TGTGCCAGCAGCTTTAGGAGGGGGCGTATCGCTGGGGCCAACGTCCTGACTTTC. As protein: CASSFRRGRIAGANVLTF.

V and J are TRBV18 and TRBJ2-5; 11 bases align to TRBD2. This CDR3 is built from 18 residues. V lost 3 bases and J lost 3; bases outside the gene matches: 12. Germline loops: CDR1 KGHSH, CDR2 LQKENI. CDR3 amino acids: CASSPSLVLAGVKETQYF. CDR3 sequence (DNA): TGTGCCAGCTCACCTTCTCTCGTACTAGCGGGGGTTAAAGAGACCCAGTACTTC.